A single sample gave rise to the 22 T cell receptor beta chains below, sequenced in a study of cytomegalovirus exposure and HLA in healthy donors. 60 Vbeta and 13 Jbeta primers were used in PCR. Profiled with immunoSEQ multiplex PCR; TCRdb holds only in-frame clones, not every one. The repertoire holds over 150,000 clones, with about 76% as singletons. The sample taken for sequencing was PBMCs. The receptors were sampled from a male donor in good health and CMV-seropositive.

The V call is TRBV28, the J call TRBJ2-7; TRBD1 matches 8 bases. CDR3 length equals 15 residues. CDR1 is MDHEN, CDR2 SYDVKM, per germline. J gave up 2 bases and V 6 bases, and 9 bases lay outside the gene matches. The CDR3, as DNA: TGTGCCAGCAGCTCCATCCGACAGGGGACCTACGAGCAGTACTTC. It codes for CASSSIRQGTYEQYF.

In this sample, this clone turned up a few times. V and J are TRBV29-1 and TRBJ1-1; TRBD1 aligns across 7 bases. The V and J ends lost 2 bases and 0 bases, in that order; junction bases with no gene match: 6. From germline, CDR1 is SQVTM and CDR2 ANQGSEA. The CDR3 is made up of 15 amino acids. CDR3 amino acids: CSVETLTGLNTEAFF. In nucleotides, the CDR3 is TGCAGCGTTGAAACCCTGACAGGGCTGAACACTGAAGCTTTCTTT.

This clone was counted a single time. J is TRBJ2-1 and V is TRBV7-9; a weak D match, TRBD2 (5 bases). Germline V gene data show CDR1 as SEHNR and CDR2 as FQNEAQ (reference sequence). Deletions cut 5 bases from V and 15 bases from J, with 20 bases between. This CDR3 has 13 residues. DNA for the CDR3: TGTGCCAGCAGCCCACCAAGACTTGGGGAGTTGTTCTTC. Translation: CASSPPRLGELFF.

This clone was detected only once. V is TRBV19 and J is TRBJ1-2, with unresolved D. V lost 8 bases, J lost 4 bases, and 17 bases lay in between. Looked up from germline, CDR1 is LNHDA and CDR2 is SQIVND (reference sequence). The CDR3 totals 14 residues. CDR3 region: CASSPRAGAYGYTF. The CDR3 bases are TGTGCCAGTTCCCCCCGAGCGGGAGCCTATGGCTACACCTTC.

The chain links TRBV30 to TRBJ1-3; D is ambiguous. The CDR3 consists of 15 residues. Trimming removed 4 bases from V and 5 bases from J, with 18 bases in between. From germline, CDR1 is GTSNPN and CDR2 SVGIG (reference sequence). The CDR3 DNA follows: TGTGCCTGGACCCTTGGAGGTCTCGCGAGAAACACCATATATTTT. Protein sequence: CAWTLGGLARNTIYF. The full variable domain, rest sourced from reference TRBV30 and TRBJ1-3, is SQTIHQWPATLVQPVGSPLSLECTVEGTSNPNLYWYRQAAGRGLQLLFYSVGIGQISSEVPQNLSASRPQDRQFILSSKKLLLSDSGFYLCAWTLGGLARNTIYFGEGSWLTVV.

The chain carries TRBV4-3 and TRBJ1-3; TRBD1 aligns across 7 bases. CDR1 is LGHNA, CDR2 YSLEER, per germline. This CDR3 spans 14 amino acids. J gave up 7 bases and V 0 bases, and 3 bases lay outside the gene matches. The CDR3 bases are TGCGCCAGCAGCCAAGATAGACAGGGCAACACCATATATTTT. It is translated as CASSQDRQGNTIYF.

The J gene is TRBJ1-1, the V gene TRBV6-5, with D possibly TRBD1 on 5 matching bases. The length of the CDR3 is 15 residues. Trimming removed 0 bases from V and 1 base from J, with 9 bases in between. CDR1 is MNHEY and CDR2 is SVGAGI in the germline V gene. The CDR3 spells CASSYSIGANTEAFF. The CDR3 region has the DNA TGTGCCAGCAGTTACTCGATTGGGGCGAACACTGAAGCTTTCTTT.

This chain uses TRBV5-1 with TRBJ2-3; the match to TRBD2 covers 8 bases. V lost 5 bases and J lost 5; bases outside the gene matches: 22. Germline CDR1 reads SGHRS; CDR2 reads YFSETQ. The CDR3 is made up of 19 amino acids. The DNA of the CDR3 is TGCGCCAGCAGGGCCGGGTCTGGGGGACTAGGGTTTTTGGTAGATACGCAGTATTTT. Protein sequence: CASRAGSGGLGFLVDTQYF.

J is TRBJ2-1 and V is TRBV14; 10 positions agree with TRBD1. The V and J ends lost 1 base and 4 bases, in that order; junction bases with no gene match: 7. CDR3 size: 17 residues. Germline CDR1 reads SGHDN; CDR2 reads FVKESK. The CDR3 DNA reads as TGTGCCAGCAGCCAAGCAACCGGGACAGGGGCGTACAATGAGCAGTTCTTC. Residues: CASSQATGTGAYNEQFF.

Note on this clone: The conserved phenylalanine or tryptophan normally closing the CDR3 is absent here, so this likely arose from a read error. V usage is TRBV6-5 and J usage is TRBJ1-1; 8 bases line up with TRBD1. Losses at the gene ends were 6 bases for V and 7 bases for J; bases not matched to a gene: 10. This CDR3 is built from 14 residues. Germline assignment: CDR1 MNHEY and CDR2 SVGAGI. CDR3 amino acids: CASRPTGELSEAFL. Written as DNA, the CDR3 is TGTGCCAGCAGACCGACAGGGGAACTTAGTGAAGCTTTCCTT.

The CDR3 nucleotides are TGCAGCGTTGCCCGAGGGGGCAACACCGGGGAGCTGTTTTTT. Translation: CSVARGGNTGELFF. This rearrangement joins TRBV29-1 to TRBJ2-2, with TRBD1 identical over 7 bases. CDR3 length equals 14 residues. After removal of 4 bases from V and 2 bases from J, the junction contained 4 bases not matched to a gene. The germline V gene has CDR1 SQVTM and CDR2 ANQGSEA.

The chain recombines TRBV30 with TRBJ1-1, with D unresolved. The length of the CDR3 is 14 residues. Germline lookup yields CDR1 GTSNPN and CDR2 SVGIG (reference sequence). V was cut by 4 bases and J by 3 bases, with 15 bases left in between. In DNA, the CDR3 is TGTGCCTGGATGGTCGGGAAGTGGGACACTGAAGCTTTCTTT. Translation gives CAWMVGKWDTEAFF.

The chain couples TRBV30 to TRBJ1-2, with a possible D match to TRBD1 (6 bases). CDR1 is GTSNPN, CDR2 SVGIG, per germline (reference sequence). Trimming shortened V by 5 bases and J by 4 bases, and 11 bases separated the two germline ends. The CDR3 covers 12 residues. This CDR3 reads CAWGTGSYGYTF. The CDR3 DNA is TGTGCCTGGGGTACAGGGTCCTATGGCTACACCTTC.

The chain recombines TRBV5-4 with TRBJ2-1; TRBD2 matches 9 bases. J lost 11 bases, V lost 0 bases, and 6 bases had no gene match. The CDR3 has 14 amino acids. The germline V gene has CDR1 SGHNT and CDR2 YYREEE (reference sequence). CDR3 sequence reads: CASSLGLAGKKQFF. The CDR3 nucleotides are TGTGCCAGCAGCTTGGGTCTAGCGGGGAAGAAGCAGTTCTTC.

The V call is TRBV14, the J call TRBJ2-7; TRBD2 might be the D (6 bases). Germline CDR1 and CDR2: SGHDN and FVKESK. Deletions cut 1 base from V and 3 bases from J, with 10 bases between. CDR3 length: 14 residues. CDR3 sequence (DNA): TGTGCCAGCAGCCAAGGGGGGGTAAACTACGAGCAGTACTTC. Translated: CASSQGGVNYEQYF.

In this sample, this clone turned up a few times. This chain links TRBV5-4 with TRBJ1-2, with a weak D call TRBD1 (6 bases). Germline-derived CDR1 and CDR2 are SGHNT and YYREEE (reference sequence). This CDR3 comprises 13 residues. Trimming left V 2 bases short and J 7 bases short, with 12 bases between. CDR3 region: CASSFGGQGGYTF. In DNA form, the CDR3 reads TGTGCCAGCAGCTTCGGGGGGCAAGGTGGCTACACCTTC.

Written as DNA, the CDR3 is TGTGCCAGCAGCTCAAGGGGGGGCCTTAACTATGGCTACACCTTC. Translation: CASSSRGGLNYGYTF. The chain has TRBV7-9 and TRBJ1-2; D is perhaps TRBD1 (6 bases). V gave up 4 bases and J gave up 1 base, with 13 bases separating them. The CDR3 covers 15 residues. Germline V gene sequence: CDR1 SEHNR, CDR2 FQNEAQ (reference sequence).

This clone was seen only a few times. The chain combines TRBV5-6 with TRBJ2-1, with D unresolved. The length of the CDR3 is 17 residues. Trimming removed 4 bases at V and 0 bases at J, with 17 bases between. The germline gives CDR1 SGHDT, CDR2 YYEEEE. The CDR3 nucleotides are TGTGCCAGCAGCCAACCGAGTGCCCTGAGCTCCTACAATGAGCAGTTCTTC. Protein product: CASSQPSALSSYNEQFF.

The V call is TRBV2, the J call TRBJ1-5; D gene uncertain. CDR1 is SNHLY, CDR2 FYNNEI, per germline. The V and J ends lost 5 bases and 4 bases respectively, with 12 bases between them. This CDR3 contains 14 residues. The CDR3, as DNA: TGTGCCAGCAGTCTCGGGATCATTAATCAGCCCCAGCATTTT. Residues: CASSLGIINQPQHF. Variable domain in full (rest from reference TRBV2 and TRBJ1-5): EPEVTQTPSHQVTQMGQEVILRCVPISNHLYFYWYRQILGQKVEFLVSFYNNEISEKSEIFDDQFSVERPDGSNFTLKIRSTKLEDSAMYFCASSLGIINQPQHFGDGTRLSIL.

This clone was seen a handful of times. One junction end does not reproduce the germline sequence, and a read error may be involved. The chain joins TRBV6-6 to TRBJ1-1, with 8 bases lining up with TRBD1. CDR1 is MNHNY, CDR2 SVGAGI, per germline (reference sequence). The CDR3 covers 14 residues. The CDR3: CASRPGTGYTEAFF. DNA for the CDR3: TGTGCCAGCAGGCCCGGGACAGGCTACACAGAAGCTTTCTTT.

By share, this clone counts as medium-sized. The V gene is TRBV27, the J gene TRBJ2-3; TRBD1 agrees at 8 bases. V was pared by 2 bases and J by 2 bases, with 3 bases of the junction left unmatched. The CDR3 has 15 amino acids. In germline, CDR1 is MNHEY, CDR2 SMNVEV (reference sequence). The chain's CDR3 is CASSLLQGVTDTQYF. The CDR3 nucleotides are TGTGCCAGCAGTTTACTACAGGGGGTCACAGATACGCAGTATTTT.

V is TRBV6-6 and J is TRBJ2-5, with 10 positions matching TRBD1. This CDR3 spans 14 amino acids. The germline V gene encodes CDR1 MNHNY and CDR2 SVGAGI (reference sequence). V lost 7 bases, J lost 3 bases, and 5 bases stayed unmatched. CDR3 coding DNA: TGTGCCAGCAATCTGGGACAGGGGAAAGAGACCCAGTACTTC. This encodes CASNLGQGKETQYF.